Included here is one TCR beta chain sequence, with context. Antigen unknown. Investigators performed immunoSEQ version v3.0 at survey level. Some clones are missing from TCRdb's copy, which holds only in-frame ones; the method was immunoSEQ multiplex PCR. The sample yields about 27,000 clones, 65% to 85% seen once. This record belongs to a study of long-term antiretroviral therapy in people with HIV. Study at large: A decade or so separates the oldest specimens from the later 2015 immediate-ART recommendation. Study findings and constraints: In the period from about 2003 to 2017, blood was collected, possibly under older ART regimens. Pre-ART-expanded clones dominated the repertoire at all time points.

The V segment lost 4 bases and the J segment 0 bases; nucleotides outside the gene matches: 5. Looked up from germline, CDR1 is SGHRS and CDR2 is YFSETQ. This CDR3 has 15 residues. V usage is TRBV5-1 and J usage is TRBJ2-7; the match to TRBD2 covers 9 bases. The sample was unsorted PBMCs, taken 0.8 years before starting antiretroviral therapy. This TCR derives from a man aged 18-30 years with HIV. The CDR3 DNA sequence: TGCGCCAGCAGCCCGGCGGGGGGGAGCTCCTACGAGCAGTACTTC. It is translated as CASSPAGGSSYEQYF.